The 23 T cell receptor beta chains reported below all come from one sample, sequenced in a study of T-cell memory formation after mild COVID-19. TCRdb recomputed calls from the 5' RACE reads with MiXCR, one row per CDR3 protein. The sample consists of around 340,000 distinct CDR3 sequences, under 25% of them appearing once. The sample taken for sequencing was PBMCs or a T cell subset sorted from them (not recorded which). The receptor set was obtained from an adult woman who had mild COVID-19 (a few samples of this study predate the infection). Cell type and time point are not known.

The V and J genes are TRBV20-1 and TRBJ1-1; 12 bases agree with TRBD1. The CDR3 is made up of 17 amino acids. V trimming: 0 bases; J trimming: 1 base; junction bases outside the gene matches: 6. Germline CDR1 reads DFQATT; CDR2 reads SNEGSKA (reference sequence). The CDR3 region has the DNA TGCAGTGCTAGAGATTTTGGGACAGGGGGCACGAACACTGAAGCTTTCTTT. As protein: CSARDFGTGGTNTEAFF.

This clonotype was counted a few times. This rearrangement joins TRBV6-6 to TRBJ2-7; 8 nucleotides align to TRBD1. The V gene end was trimmed by 0 bases and the J gene end by 4 bases; junction bases not matched to a gene: 8. The CDR3 has 16 amino acids. The germline V gene encodes CDR1 MNHNY and CDR2 SVGAGI (reference sequence). CDR3 loop: CASSYSWARGRYEQYF. In DNA, the CDR3 is TGTGCCAGCAGTTACTCCTGGGCCAGGGGGCGGTACGAGCAGTACTTC.

This clonotype appeared a few times. The chain combines TRBV7-8 with TRBJ1-2, with 9 bases fitting TRBD1. The germline V gene has CDR1 SGHVS and CDR2 FQNEAQ. The V gene end was trimmed by 5 bases and the J gene end by 4 bases; junction bases not matched to a gene: 11. The CDR3 has 16 amino acids. CDR3 region: CASSDEDRDRAYGYTF. The CDR3 region has the DNA TGTGCCAGCAGCGATGAGGACCGGGACAGGGCCTATGGCTACACCTTC.

This clonotype occurred a few times. The CDR3: CSVYFQGLNTEAFF. The CDR3 DNA follows: TGCAGCGTTTATTTTCAGGGGTTAAACACTGAAGCTTTCTTT. V is TRBV29-1 and J is TRBJ1-1, with D possibly TRBD1 on 6 matching bases. In germline, CDR1 is SQVTM, CDR2 ANQGSEA. Trimming removed 5 bases at V and 2 bases at J, with 15 bases between. The length of the CDR3 is 14 residues.

The rearrangement uses TRBV20-1 and TRBJ1-1; D perhaps matches TRBD1 (5 bases). The ends were cut back, 4 bases at V and 0 bases at J, with 9 bases in the middle. The CDR3 loop spans 13 amino acids. The germline V gene encodes CDR1 DFQATT and CDR2 SNEGSKA (reference sequence). The CDR3 loop reads CSAKQGLNTEAFF. CDR3 nucleotide sequence: TGCAGTGCTAAGCAGGGCCTGAACACTGAAGCTTTCTTT.

The V gene is TRBV23-1, the J gene TRBJ2-3; perhaps TRBD1 as D (6 bases). TRBV23-1 is an ORF, and what it does is uncertain. V lost 2 bases to trimming and J lost 0 bases, with 18 bases between them. This CDR3 has 18 residues. CDR3 sequence: CASSQRGADRQSTDTQYF. The CDR3 DNA reads as TGCGCCAGCAGTCAAAGGGGTGCCGACAGGCAAAGCACAGATACGCAGTATTTT.

This clonotype has a single count. The chain carries TRBV15 and TRBJ1-5; D gene ambiguous. CDR1 and CDR2 (germline): LNHNV, YYDKDF (reference sequence). The CDR3 extends over 16 amino acids. Between the trimmed V and J ends, which lost 0 bases and 0 bases, there was a span of 9 bases. CDR3 sequence: CATSRDRRGSNQPQHF. DNA for the CDR3: TGTGCCACCAGCAGAGATCGTCGGGGTAGCAATCAGCCCCAGCATTTT.

The rearrangement links TRBV24-1 to TRBJ2-3; 10 positions agree with TRBD1. Looked up from germline, CDR1 is KGHDR and CDR2 is SFDVKD. V lost 5 bases, J lost 4 bases, and 2 bases stayed unmatched. The CDR3 extends over 14 amino acids. The chain's CDR3 is CATSGTGGPDTQYF. The DNA for the CDR3 is TGTGCCACCAGTGGGACAGGGGGGCCAGATACGCAGTATTTT.

This clonotype has just a few counts. The rearrangement links TRBV4-3 to TRBJ1-4; D is ambiguous. The V end was cut by 0 bases, the J end by 1 base, with 6 bases between. The CDR3 sequence is 15 residues long. Germline V gives CDR1 LGHNA, CDR2 YSLEER. CDR3 residues: CASSQESGTNEKLFF. CDR3 coding DNA: TGCGCCAGCAGCCAAGAGTCGGGAACTAATGAAAAACTGTTTTTT.

This clonotype appeared a few times. The V gene is TRBV6-5, the J gene TRBJ2-7; D perhaps matches TRBD2 (5 bases). This CDR3 has 15 amino acids. V lost 6 bases and J lost 3, with 18 bases in between. Germline values: CDR1 MNHEY, CDR2 SVGAGI. CDR3 DNA: TGTGCCAGCAGCTCGGACTTCTCGGGAAACTACGAGCAGTACTTC. This translates into CASSSDFSGNYEQYF.

There are a few counts of this clonotype. The chain combines TRBV6-5 with TRBJ1-1, with TRBD1 as a possible D gene (5 bases). The CDR3 loop spans 14 amino acids. V dropped 7 bases and J dropped 1 base, with 13 bases sitting between them. Looked up from germline, CDR1 is MNHEY and CDR2 is SVGAGI. The CDR3 nucleotides read TGTGCCAGCACCCCAAGGGGACGGAACACTGAAGCTTTCTTT. This codes for CASTPRGRNTEAFF.

This clonotype has more than one count but fewer than ten. The chain combines TRBV7-2 with TRBJ1-5; 10 bases are shared with TRBD1. This CDR3 is 15 amino acids long. J lost 6 bases, V lost 3 bases, and 5 bases had no gene match. Germline V lookup: CDR1 SGHTA, CDR2 FQGNSA. This chain's CDR3 is CASSFGTGDSQPQHF. The CDR3 nucleotides are TGTGCCAGCAGCTTTGGGACAGGGGACTCTCAGCCCCAGCATTTT.

This clonotype has just a few counts. The chain recombines TRBV21-1 with TRBJ2-1; the table's D call of TRBD1 was not tested on the DNA. TRBV21-1 counts as a pseudogene. CDR3 length: 14 residues. CDR3 coding DNA: TGTGCCAGCTCAGACAGGGAGGGAGGCAATGAGCAGTTCTTC. It yields the protein CASSDREGGNEQFF.

The chain employs TRBV6-5 and TRBJ1-2; perhaps TRBD1 as D (6 bases). This CDR3 contains 14 residues. V lost 6 bases, J lost 4 bases, and 15 bases lay in between. The germline V gene has CDR1 MNHEY and CDR2 SVGAGI. CDR3 protein: CASSAAGGAYGYTF. CDR3 nucleotide sequence: TGTGCCAGCAGCGCCGCCGGGGGCGCCTATGGCTACACCTTC.

This clonotype was seen a handful of times. The gene calls are TRBV4-3 and TRBJ2-1; TRBD2 aligns across 11 bases. Per germline, CDR1 LGHNA and CDR2 YSLEER. This CDR3 is 14 amino acids long. V trimming: 5 bases; J trimming: 8 bases; junction bases outside the gene matches: 5. CDR3 amino acids: CASSYTSGSDEQFF. Written as DNA, the CDR3 is TGCGCCAGCAGCTACACTAGCGGGAGCGATGAGCAGTTCTTC.

This clonotype was counted only a few times. The genes are TRBV7-8 and TRBJ2-3; 11 bases map to TRBD2. J was trimmed by 2 bases and V by 5 bases; bases with no gene match: 12. The CDR3 runs to 18 residues. Germline CDR1 is SGHVS and CDR2 is FQNEAQ. CDR3 sequence reads: CASSASGTSGAYTDTQYF. As DNA, the CDR3 is TGTGCCAGCAGCGCCTCCGGGACTAGCGGAGCTTACACAGATACGCAGTATTTT.

This clonotype was seen a few times. The gene calls are TRBV6-1 and TRBJ1-1, with 8 bases aligning to TRBD1. V lost 7 bases and J lost 10; bases outside the gene matches: 14. There are 14 residues in the CDR3. The V gene's germline CDR1 is MNHNS and CDR2 SASEGT. CDR3 loop: CASNEIGRGRRAFF. The CDR3 DNA reads TGTGCCAGCAACGAGATCGGCAGGGGGCGCAGAGCTTTCTTT.

The chain combines TRBV12-3 or TRBV12-4 with TRBJ2-1, with D unclear. The CDR3 is 12 amino acids. Trimming removed 7 bases from V and 7 bases from J, with 11 bases in between. The CDR3 reads CASNSVRNEQFF. The CDR3 region has the DNA TGTGCCAGCAATTCAGTAAGGAATGAGCAGTTCTTC.

The chain joins TRBV11-2 to TRBJ2-3; D remains ambiguous. Trimming took 5 bases from V and 0 from J, leaving 12 bases between them. There are 15 residues in the CDR3. CDR1 is SGHAT and CDR2 is FQNNGV in the germline V gene. As DNA, the CDR3 is TGTGCCAGCAGCACTGGATGGTCTAGCACAGATACGCAGTATTTT. It translates to CASSTGWSSTDTQYF.

This chain uses TRBV24-1 with TRBJ2-1; D is uncertain. The germline CDR1 and CDR2 sequences are KGHDR and SFDVKD. CDR3 length: 14 residues. Trimming stripped 3 bases from V and 13 bases from J, with 18 bases between. The CDR3 protein is CATSDPDRLETQFF. The DNA for the CDR3 is TGTGCCACCAGTGATCCTGACCGATTAGAGACCCAGTTCTTC.

The chain combines TRBV5-1 with TRBJ1-2; TRBD1 might be the D (5 bases). The CDR3 spans 13 residues. Trimming left V 0 bases short and J 6 bases short, with 9 bases between. CDR1 is SGHRS, CDR2 YFSETQ, per germline. The DNA of the CDR3 is TGCGCCAGCAGCTTGGTACGGGGGAATGGCTACACCTTC. Protein product: CASSLVRGNGYTF.

The gene calls are TRBV30 and TRBJ2-5; D is uncertain. V was trimmed by 4 bases and J by 0 bases, leaving 12 bases between them. This CDR3 has 14 amino acids. Germline CDR1 and CDR2: GTSNPN and SVGIG (reference sequence). The CDR3 region is CAWNQYGYQETQYF. Here the CDR3 DNA reads TGTGCCTGGAACCAGTATGGGTACCAAGAGACCCAGTACTTC.

This clonotype was counted only a few times. J is TRBJ2-1 and V is TRBV20-1; TRBD1 is a possible D gene (5 bases). In germline, CDR1 is DFQATT, CDR2 SNEGSKA (reference sequence). Trimming took off 7 bases at V and 5 bases at J, with 15 bases between the two ends. This CDR3 is built from 13 residues. The CDR3 coding sequence is TGCAGTGTTCCCGTTTGGGGCAACAATGAGCAGTTCTTC. It translates to CSVPVWGNNEQFF.